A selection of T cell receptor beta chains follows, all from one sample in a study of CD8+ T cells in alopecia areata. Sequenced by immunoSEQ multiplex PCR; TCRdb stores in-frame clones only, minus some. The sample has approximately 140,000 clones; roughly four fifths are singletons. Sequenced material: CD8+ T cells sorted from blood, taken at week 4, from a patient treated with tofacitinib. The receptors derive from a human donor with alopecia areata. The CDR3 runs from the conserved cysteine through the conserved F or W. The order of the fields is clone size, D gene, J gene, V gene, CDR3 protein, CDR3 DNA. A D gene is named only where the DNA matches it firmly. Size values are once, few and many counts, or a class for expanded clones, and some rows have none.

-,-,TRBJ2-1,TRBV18,CASSPANEQFF,TGTGCCAGCTCACCGGCCAATGAGCAGTTCTTC
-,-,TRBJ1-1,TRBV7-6,CASSSDAMNTEAFF,TGTGCCAGCAGCTCGGACGCCATGAACACTGAAGCTTTCTTT
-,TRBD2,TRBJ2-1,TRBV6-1,CASSVDTSGGSNNEQFF,TGTGCCAGCAGTGTGGATACTAGCGGGGGGAGTAACAATGAGCAGTTCTTC
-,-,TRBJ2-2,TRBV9,CASSYRVGGELFF,TGTGCCAGCAGCTACAGGGTCGGCGGGGAGCTGTTTTTT
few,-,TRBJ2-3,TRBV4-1,CASSQDKGGGRDTQYF,TGCGCCAGCAGCCAAGATAAGGGGGGCGGGCGAGATACGCAGTATTTT
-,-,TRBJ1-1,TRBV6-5,CASSYRVDTEAFF,TGTGCCAGCAGTTACAGGGTGGACACTGAAGCTTTCTTT
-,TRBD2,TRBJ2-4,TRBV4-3,CASSQDRGGVKNIQYF,TGCGCCAGCAGCCAAGACCGGGGGGGAGTCAAAAACATTCAGTACTTC
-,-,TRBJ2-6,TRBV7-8,CASSFGPAGANVLTF,TGTGCCAGCAGCTTTGGGCCGGCTGGGGCCAACGTCCTGACTTTC
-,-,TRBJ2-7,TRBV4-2,CASSRTGDPSSYEQYF,TGTGCCAGCAGCCGGACTGGGGATCCTAGCTCCTACGAGCAGTACTTC
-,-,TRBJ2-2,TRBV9,CASSVGPRETHTGELFF,TGTGCCAGCAGCGTAGGCCCCAGAGAGACACACACCGGGGAGCTGTTTTTT
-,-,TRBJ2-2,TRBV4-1,CASSQDLLPGQGSTGELFF,TGCGCCAGCAGCCAAGACCTTCTCCCAGGGCAGGGGTCGACCGGGGAGCTGTTTTTT
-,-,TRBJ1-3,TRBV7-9,CASSSTRVSSGNTIYF,TGTGCCAGCAGCTCCACGCGGGTCAGCTCTGGAAACACCATATATTTT
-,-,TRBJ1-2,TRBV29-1,CSVEGDSLYGYTF,TGCAGCGTTGAAGGAGACAGTCTCTATGGCTACACCTTC
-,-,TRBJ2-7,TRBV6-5,CASSYDYSYEQYF,TGTGCCAGCAGTTACGACTACTCCTACGAGCAGTACTTC
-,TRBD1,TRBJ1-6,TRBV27,CASSSGTESSYNSPLHF,TGTGCCAGCAGTTCAGGGACAGAGTCCTCCTATAATTCACCCCTCCACTTT
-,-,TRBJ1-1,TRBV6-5,CASSPIPGSGTEAFF,TGTGCCAGCAGTCCTATTCCAGGGTCTGGTACTGAAGCTTTCTTT
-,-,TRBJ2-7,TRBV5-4,CASSLEAGTRRYEQYF,TGTGCCAGCAGCTTGGAAGCTGGGACAAGAAGATACGAGCAGTACTTC
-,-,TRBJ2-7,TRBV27,CASSLSISYEQYF,TGTGCCAGCAGTTTATCTATCTCCTACGAGCAGTACTTC